This entry is about one TCR beta chain. Its matching antigen is unknown. The CDR3 consists of 13 residues. CDR1 is LNHDA and CDR2 is SQIVND in the germline V gene (reference sequence). V shed 5 bases and J shed 3 bases, with 8 bases lying between them. The protocol was immunoSEQ multiplex PCR, while the TCRdb copy is restricted to in-frame clones and leaves out a portion. The sample lists approximately 66,000 clones, about 87% occurring once. This sample was included in a study of a mutant IDH1 vaccine in newly diagnosed glioma. Study background: Prior therapy was radiotherapy, temozolomide, or both; most received both.

The time point denotes: week 23, last vaccination. The content of each vaccine dose was 300 ug of mutant IDH1 20-mer peptide, and topical imiquimod accompanied it. Astrocytomas that were new, WHO grade 3 or 4, IDH1-mutant and ATRX-lost were present in the donors. Study-wide results and limits: Immune responses induced by the vaccine were seen in over 80% of patients, spanning multiple MHC alleles.

This material consisted of PBMCs, taken from a glioma patient whose treatment included an IDH1 peptide vaccine. The TCR sequence derives from a man between 18 and 35 years old with glioma. V usage is TRBV19 and J usage is TRBJ2-1; D not certain. CDR3 DNA sequence: TGTGCCAGTAGTTACATTTACTACAATGAGCAGTTCTTC. This encodes CASSYIYYNEQFF.